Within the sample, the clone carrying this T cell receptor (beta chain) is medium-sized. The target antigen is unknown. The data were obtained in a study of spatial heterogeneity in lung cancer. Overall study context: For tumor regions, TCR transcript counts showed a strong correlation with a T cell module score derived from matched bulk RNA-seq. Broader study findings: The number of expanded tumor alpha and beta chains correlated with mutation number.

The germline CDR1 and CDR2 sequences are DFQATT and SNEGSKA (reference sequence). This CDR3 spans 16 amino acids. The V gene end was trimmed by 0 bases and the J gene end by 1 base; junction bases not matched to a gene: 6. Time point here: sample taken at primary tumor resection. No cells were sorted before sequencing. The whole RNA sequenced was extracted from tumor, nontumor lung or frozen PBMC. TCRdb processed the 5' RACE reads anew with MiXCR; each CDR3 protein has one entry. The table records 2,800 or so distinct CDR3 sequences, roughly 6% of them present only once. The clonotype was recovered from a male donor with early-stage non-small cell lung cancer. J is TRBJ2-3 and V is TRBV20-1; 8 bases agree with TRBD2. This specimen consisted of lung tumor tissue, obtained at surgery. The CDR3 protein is CSARDLSRGGTDTQYF. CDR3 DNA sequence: TGCAGTGCTAGAGATTTGTCGCGGGGGGGCACAGATACGCAGTATTTT.